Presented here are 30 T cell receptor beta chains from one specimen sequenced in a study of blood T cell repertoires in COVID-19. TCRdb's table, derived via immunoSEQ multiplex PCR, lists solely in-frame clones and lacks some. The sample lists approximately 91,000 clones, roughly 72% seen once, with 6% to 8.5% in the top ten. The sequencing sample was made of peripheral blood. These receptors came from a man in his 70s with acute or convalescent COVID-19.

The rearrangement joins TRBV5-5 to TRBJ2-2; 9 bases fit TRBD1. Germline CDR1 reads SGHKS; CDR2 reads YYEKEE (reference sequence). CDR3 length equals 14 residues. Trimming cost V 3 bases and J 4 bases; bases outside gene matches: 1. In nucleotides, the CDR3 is TGTGCCAGCAGCTGGACAGGGGTCACCGGGGAGCTGTTTTTT. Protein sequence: CASSWTGVTGELFF.

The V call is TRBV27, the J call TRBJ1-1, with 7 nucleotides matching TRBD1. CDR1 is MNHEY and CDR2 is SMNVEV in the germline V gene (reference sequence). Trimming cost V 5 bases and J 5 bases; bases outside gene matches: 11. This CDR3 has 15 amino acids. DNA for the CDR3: TGTGCCAGCAGTATGAGAAGACAGGGACGGACTGAAGCTTTCTTT. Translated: CASSMRRQGRTEAFF.

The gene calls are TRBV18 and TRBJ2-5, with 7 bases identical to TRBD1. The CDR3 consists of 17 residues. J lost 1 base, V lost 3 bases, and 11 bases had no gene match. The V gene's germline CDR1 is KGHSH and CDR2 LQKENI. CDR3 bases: TGTGCCAGCTCACCGACTGGTTGGACAGGCCTCCAAGAGACCCAGTACTTC. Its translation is CASSPTGWTGLQETQYF.

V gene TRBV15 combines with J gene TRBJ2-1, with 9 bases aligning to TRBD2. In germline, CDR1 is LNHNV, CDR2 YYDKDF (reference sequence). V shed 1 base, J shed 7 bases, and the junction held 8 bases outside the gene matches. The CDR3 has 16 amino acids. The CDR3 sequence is CATSRGLAGALNEQFF. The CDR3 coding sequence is TGTGCCACCAGCAGAGGCTTAGCGGGGGCCCTGAATGAGCAGTTCTTC.

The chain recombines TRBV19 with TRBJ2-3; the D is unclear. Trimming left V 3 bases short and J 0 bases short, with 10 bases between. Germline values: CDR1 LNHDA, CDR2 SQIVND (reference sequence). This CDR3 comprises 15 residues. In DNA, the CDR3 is TGTGCCAGTAGTATCTGGCTTTCTAGCACAGATACGCAGTATTTT. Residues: CASSIWLSSTDTQYF. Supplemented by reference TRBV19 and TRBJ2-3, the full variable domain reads DGGITQSPKYLFRKEGQNVTLSCEQNLNHDAMYWYRQDPGQGLRLIYYSQIVNDFQKGDIAEGYSVSREKKESFPLTVTSAQKNPTAFYLCASSIWLSSTDTQYFGPGTRLTVL.

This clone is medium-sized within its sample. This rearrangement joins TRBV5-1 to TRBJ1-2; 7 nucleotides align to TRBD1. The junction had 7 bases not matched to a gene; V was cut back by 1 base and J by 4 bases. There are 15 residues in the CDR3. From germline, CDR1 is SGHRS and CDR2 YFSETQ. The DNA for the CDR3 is TGCGCCAGCAGCTTGACGGCAGGGGGAGGCTATGGCTACACCTTC. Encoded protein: CASSLTAGGGYGYTF.

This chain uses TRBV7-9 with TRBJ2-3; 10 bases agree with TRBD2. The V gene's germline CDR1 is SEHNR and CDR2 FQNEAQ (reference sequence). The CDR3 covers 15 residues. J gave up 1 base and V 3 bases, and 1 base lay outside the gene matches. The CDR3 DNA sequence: TGTGCCAGCAGCTTTCTAGCGGGGGGCACAGATACGCAGTATTTT. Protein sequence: CASSFLAGGTDTQYF. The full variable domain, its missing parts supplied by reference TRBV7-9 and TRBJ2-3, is DTGVSQNPRHKITKRGQNVTFRCDPISEHNRLYWYRQTLGQGPEFLTYFQNEAQLEKSRLLSDRFSAERPKGSFSTLEIQRTEQGDSAMYLCASSFLAGGTDTQYFGPGTRLTVL.

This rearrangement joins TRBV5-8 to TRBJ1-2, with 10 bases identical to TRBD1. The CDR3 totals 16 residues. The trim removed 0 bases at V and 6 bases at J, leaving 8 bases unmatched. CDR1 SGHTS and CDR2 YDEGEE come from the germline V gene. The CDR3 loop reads CASSLAYPTGGDGYTF. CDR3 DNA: TGTGCCAGCAGCTTGGCCTACCCGACAGGGGGCGATGGCTACACCTTC.

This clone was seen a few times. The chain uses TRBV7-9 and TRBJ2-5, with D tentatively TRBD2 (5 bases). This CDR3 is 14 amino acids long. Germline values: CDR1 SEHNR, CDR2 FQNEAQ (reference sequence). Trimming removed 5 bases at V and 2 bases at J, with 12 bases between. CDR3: CASSINRDQETQYF. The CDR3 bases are TGTGCCAGCAGCATTAATCGGGATCAAGAGACCCAGTACTTC.

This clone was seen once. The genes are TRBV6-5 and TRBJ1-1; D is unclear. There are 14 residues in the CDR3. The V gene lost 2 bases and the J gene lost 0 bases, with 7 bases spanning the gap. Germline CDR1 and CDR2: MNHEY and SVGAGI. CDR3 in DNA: TGTGCCAGCAGTTACAGGAGCATGAACACTGAAGCTTTCTTT. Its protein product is CASSYRSMNTEAFF.

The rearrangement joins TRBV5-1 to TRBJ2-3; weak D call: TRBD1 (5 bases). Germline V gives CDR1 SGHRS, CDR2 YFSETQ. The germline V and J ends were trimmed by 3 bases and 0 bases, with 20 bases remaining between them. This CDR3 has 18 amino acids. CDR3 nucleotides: TGCGCCAGCAGCTCGGCCCTCAGGGTCCTTTCTAGCACAGATACGCAGTATTTT. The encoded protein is CASSSALRVLSSTDTQYF.

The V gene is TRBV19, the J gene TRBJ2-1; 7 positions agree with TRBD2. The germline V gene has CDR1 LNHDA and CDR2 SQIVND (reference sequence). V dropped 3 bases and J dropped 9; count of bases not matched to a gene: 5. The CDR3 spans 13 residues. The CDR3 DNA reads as TGTGCCAGTAGTATTCAAGGGGAGGGTGAGCAGTTCTTC. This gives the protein CASSIQGEGEQFF.

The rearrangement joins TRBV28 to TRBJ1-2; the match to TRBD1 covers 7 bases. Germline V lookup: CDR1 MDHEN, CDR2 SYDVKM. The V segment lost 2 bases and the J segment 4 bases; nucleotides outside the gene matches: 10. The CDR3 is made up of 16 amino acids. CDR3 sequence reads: CASSLTNRGASYGYTF. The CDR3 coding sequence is TGTGCCAGCAGTTTAACAAACAGGGGAGCTTCCTATGGCTACACCTTC.

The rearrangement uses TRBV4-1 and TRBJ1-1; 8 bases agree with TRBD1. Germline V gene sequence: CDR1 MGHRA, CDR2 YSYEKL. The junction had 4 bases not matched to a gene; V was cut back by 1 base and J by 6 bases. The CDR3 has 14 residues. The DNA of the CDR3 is TGCGCCAGCAGCCAAGCTACAGGGGGACCTGAAGCTTTCTTT. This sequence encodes CASSQATGGPEAFF.

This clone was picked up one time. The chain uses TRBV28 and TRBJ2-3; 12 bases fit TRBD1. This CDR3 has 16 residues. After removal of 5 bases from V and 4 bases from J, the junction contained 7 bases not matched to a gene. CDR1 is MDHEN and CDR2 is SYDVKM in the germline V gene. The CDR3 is CASSPGTGGSADTQYF. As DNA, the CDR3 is TGTGCCAGCAGTCCCGGGACAGGGGGCTCTGCAGATACGCAGTATTTT.

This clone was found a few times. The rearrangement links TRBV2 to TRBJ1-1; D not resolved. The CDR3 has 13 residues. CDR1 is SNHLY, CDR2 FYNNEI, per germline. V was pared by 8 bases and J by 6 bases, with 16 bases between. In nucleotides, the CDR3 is TGTGCCAGCTCAATCCTAGAGAGGGCTGAAGCTTTCTTT. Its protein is CASSILERAEAFF. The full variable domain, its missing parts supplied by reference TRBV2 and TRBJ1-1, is EPEVTQTPSHQVTQMGQEVILRCVPISNHLYFYWYRQILGQKVEFLVSFYNNEISEKSEIFDDQFSVERPDGSNFTLKIRSTKLEDSAMYFCASSILERAEAFFGQGTRLTVV.

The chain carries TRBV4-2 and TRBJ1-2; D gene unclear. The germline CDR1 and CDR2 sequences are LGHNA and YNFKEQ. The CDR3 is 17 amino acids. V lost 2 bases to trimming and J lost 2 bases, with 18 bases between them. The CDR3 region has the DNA TGTGCCAGCAGCCAAAATCCTGAGGACTTCGCCAACTATGGCTACACCTTC. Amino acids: CASSQNPEDFANYGYTF.

CDR3 in DNA: TGTGCCAGCAGAGACAGGGGGCATGGCTACACCTTC. Its protein product is CASRDRGHGYTF. The rearrangement joins TRBV2 to TRBJ1-2, with TRBD1 matching 10 bases. J gave up 6 bases and V 6 bases, and 1 base lay outside the gene matches. CDR1 and CDR2 from the germline V gene are SNHLY and FYNNEI. CDR3 length: 12 amino acids.

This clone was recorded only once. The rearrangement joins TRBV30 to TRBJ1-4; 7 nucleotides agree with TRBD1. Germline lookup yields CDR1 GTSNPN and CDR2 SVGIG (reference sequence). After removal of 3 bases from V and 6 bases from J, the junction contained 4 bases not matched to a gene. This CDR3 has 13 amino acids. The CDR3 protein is CAWSGDRDEKLFF. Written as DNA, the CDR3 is TGTGCCTGGAGCGGGGACAGAGATGAAAAACTGTTTTTT.

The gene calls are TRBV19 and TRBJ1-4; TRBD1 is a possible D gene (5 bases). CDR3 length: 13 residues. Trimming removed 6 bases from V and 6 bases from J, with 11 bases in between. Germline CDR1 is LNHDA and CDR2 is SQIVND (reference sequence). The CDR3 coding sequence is TGTGCCAGTAGCCCAGGGATCGATGAAAAACTGTTTTTT. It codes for CASSPGIDEKLFF.

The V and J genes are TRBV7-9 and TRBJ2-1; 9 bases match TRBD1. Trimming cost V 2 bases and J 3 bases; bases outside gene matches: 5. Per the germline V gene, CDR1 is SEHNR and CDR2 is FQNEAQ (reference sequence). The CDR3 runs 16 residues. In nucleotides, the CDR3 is TGTGCCAGCAGCTTAACTCGGACAGGGGACTACAATGAGCAGTTCTTC. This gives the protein CASSLTRTGDYNEQFF.

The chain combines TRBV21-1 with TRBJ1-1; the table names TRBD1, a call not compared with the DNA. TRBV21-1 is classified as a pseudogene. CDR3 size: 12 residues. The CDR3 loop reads CATRRDRDEAFF. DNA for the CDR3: TGTGCCACCCGCCGGGACAGAGATGAAGCTTTCTTT.

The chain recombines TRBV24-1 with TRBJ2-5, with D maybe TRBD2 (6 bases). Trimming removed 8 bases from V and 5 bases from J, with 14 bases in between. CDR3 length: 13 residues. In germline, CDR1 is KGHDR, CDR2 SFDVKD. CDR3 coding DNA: TGTGCCACCAAAGAGGGAGGTAGTGAGACCCAGTACTTC. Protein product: CATKEGGSETQYF.

The CDR3 loop is CASSLNRVVHTF. CDR3 coding DNA: TGTGCCAGCAGCTTAAACAGGGTCGTTCATACCTTC. The rearrangement uses TRBV7-2 and TRBJ1-2, with D maybe TRBD1 (6 bases). The CDR3 is 12 amino acids. The V gene lost 2 bases and the J gene lost 14 bases, with 15 bases spanning the gap. Germline CDR1 reads SGHTA; CDR2 reads FQGNSA.

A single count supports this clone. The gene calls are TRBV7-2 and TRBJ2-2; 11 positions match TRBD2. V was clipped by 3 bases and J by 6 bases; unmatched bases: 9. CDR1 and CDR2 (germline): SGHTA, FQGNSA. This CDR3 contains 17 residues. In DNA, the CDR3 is TGTGCCAGCAGCTTCCCGCGCCTAGCGGGAGGTGCCGGGGAGCTGTTTTTT. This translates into CASSFPRLAGGAGELFF. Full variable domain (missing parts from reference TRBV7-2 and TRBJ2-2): GAGVSQSPSNKVTEKGKDVELRCDPISGHTALYWYRQSLGQGLEFLIYFQGNSAPDKSGLPSDRFSAERTGGSVSTLTIQRTQQEDSAVYLCASSFPRLAGGAGELFFGEGSRLTVL.

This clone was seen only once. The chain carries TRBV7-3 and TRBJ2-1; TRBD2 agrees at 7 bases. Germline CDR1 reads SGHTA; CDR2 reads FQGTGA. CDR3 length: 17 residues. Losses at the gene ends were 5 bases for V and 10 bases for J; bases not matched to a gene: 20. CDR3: CASSTHLGTTTPREQFF. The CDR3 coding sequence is TGTGCCAGCAGCACCCACCTGGGGACTACAACCCCCAGGGAGCAGTTCTTC. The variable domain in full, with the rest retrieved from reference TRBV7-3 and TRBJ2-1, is GAGVSQTPSNKVTEKGKYVELRCDPISGHTALYWYRQSLGQGPEFLIYFQGTGAADDSGLPNDRFFAVRPEGSVSTLKIQRTERGDSAVYLCASSTHLGTTTPREQFFGPGTRLTVL.

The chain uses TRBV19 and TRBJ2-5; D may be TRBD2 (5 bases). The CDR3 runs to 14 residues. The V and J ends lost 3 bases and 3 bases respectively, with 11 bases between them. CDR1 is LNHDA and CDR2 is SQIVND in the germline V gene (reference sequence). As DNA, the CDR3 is TGTGCCAGTAGTATTAGGAAGGGAGAAGAGACCCAGTACTTC. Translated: CASSIRKGEETQYF.

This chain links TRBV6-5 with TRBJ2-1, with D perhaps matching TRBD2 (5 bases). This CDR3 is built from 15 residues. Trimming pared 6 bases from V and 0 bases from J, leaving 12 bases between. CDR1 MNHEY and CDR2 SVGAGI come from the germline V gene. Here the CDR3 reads CASRNHGSSYNEQFF. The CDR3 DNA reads TGTGCCAGCAGGAATCATGGGAGCTCCTACAATGAGCAGTTCTTC.

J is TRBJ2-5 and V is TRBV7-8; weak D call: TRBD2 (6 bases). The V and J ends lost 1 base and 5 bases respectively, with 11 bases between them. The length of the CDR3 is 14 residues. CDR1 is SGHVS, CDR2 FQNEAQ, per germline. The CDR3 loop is CASSLVAAKETQYF. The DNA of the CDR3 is TGTGCCAGCAGCTTAGTAGCGGCTAAGGAGACCCAGTACTTC.

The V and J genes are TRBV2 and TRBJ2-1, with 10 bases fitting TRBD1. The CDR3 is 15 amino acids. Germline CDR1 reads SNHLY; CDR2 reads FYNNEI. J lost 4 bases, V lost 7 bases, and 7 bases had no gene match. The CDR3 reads CASTKGDRGYNEQFF. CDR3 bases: TGTGCCAGCACCAAAGGGGACAGGGGATACAATGAGCAGTTCTTC. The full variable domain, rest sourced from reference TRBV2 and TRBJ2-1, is EPEVTQTPSHQVTQMGQEVILRCVPISNHLYFYWYRQILGQKVEFLVSFYNNEISEKSEIFDDQFSVERPDGSNFTLKIRSTKLEDSAMYFCASTKGDRGYNEQFFGPGTRLTVL.